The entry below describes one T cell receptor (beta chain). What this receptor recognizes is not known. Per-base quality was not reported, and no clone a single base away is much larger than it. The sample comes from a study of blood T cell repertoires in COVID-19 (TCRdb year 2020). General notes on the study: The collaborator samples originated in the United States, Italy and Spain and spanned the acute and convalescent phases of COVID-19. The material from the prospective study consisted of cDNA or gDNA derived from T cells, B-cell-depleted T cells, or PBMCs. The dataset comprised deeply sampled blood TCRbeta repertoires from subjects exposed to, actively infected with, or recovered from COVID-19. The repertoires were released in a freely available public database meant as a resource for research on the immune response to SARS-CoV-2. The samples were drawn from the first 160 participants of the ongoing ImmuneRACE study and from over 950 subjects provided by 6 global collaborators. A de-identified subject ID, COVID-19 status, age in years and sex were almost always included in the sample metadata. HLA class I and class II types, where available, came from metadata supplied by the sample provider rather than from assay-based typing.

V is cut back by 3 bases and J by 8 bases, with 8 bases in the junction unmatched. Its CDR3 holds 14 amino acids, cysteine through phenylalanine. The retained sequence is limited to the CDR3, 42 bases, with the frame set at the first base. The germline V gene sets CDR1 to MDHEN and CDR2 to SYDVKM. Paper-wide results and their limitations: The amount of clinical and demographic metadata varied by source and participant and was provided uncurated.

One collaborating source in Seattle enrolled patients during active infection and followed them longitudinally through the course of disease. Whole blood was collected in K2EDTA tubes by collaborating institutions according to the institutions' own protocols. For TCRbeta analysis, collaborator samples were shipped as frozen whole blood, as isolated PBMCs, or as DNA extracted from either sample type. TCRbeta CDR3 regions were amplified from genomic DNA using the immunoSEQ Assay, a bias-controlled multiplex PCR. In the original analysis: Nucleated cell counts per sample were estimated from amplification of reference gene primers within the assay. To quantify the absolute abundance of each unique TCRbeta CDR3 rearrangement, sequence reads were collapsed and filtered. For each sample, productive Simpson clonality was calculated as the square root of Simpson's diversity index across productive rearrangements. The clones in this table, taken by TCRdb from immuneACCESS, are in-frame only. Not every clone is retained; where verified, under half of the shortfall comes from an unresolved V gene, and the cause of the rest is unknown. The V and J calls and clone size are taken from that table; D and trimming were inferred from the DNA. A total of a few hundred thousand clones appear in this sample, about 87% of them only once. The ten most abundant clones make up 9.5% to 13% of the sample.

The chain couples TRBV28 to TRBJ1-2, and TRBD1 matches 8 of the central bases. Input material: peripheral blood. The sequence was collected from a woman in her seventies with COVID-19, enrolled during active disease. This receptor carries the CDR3 CASSLGQGARGYTF. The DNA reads TGTGCCAGCAGTTTGGGGCAGGGGGCAAGAGGCTACACCTTC.